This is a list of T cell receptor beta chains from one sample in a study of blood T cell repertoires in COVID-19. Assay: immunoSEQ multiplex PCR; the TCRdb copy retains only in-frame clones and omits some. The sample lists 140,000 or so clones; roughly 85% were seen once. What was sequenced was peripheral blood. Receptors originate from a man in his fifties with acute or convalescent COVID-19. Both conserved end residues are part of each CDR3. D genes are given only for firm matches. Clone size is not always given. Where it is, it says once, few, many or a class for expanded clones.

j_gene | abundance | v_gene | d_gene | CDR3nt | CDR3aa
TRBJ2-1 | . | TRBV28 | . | TGTGCCAGCAGTTTAAATGCAGGGGGTTGGGGAGGTTCCCAAAACGAGCAGTTCTTC | CASSLNAGGWGGSQNEQFF
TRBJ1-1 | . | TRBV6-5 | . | TGTGCCAGCAGGAATCCCCCGGGAACTGAAGCTTTCTTT | CASRNPPGTEAFF
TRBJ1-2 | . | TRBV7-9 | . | TGTGCCAGCAGCTCCGCCCGGAAGACAGACTATGGCTACACCTTC | CASSSARKTDYGYTF
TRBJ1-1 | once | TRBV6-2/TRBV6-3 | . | TGTGCCAGCAGTTACCCCCTTGGACAGTACATGAACACTGAAGCTTTCTTT | CASSYPLGQYMNTEAFF
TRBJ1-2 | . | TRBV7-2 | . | TGTGCCAGCAGCTTGGCCCTGTCGGGAGGCTACACCTTC | CASSLALSGGYTF
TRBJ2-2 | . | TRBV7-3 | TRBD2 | TGTGCCAGCAGCTTAGTAAGCGGGAGGAAGGTCGGGGAGCTGTTTTTT | CASSLVSGRKVGELFF
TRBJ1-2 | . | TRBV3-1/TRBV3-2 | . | TGTGCCAGCAGCCAAGGTACGGTCAACTATGGCTACACCTTC | CASSQGTVNYGYTF
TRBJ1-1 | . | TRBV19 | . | TGTGCCAGTAGCCCACAGGGTTTGAGAACTGAAGCTTTCTTT | CASSPQGLRTEAFF
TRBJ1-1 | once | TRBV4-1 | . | TGCGCCAGCAGCCAAGATCCGAGGGTCTACACTGAAGCTTTCTTT | CASSQDPRVYTEAFF
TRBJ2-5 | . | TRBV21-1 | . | TGTGCCAGCAGCAAAGCCCCCTGGACTAGCGGAAACCAAGAGACCCAGTACTTC | CASSKAPWTSGNQETQYF
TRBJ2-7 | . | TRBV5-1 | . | TGCGCCAGCAGCTTGGCCTGGACGGAGGTGAGGGAGCAGTACTTC | CASSLAWTEVREQYF
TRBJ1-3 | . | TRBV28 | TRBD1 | TGTGCCAGCAGGAGACAGGGAGAAAACACCATATATTTT | CASRRQGENTIYF
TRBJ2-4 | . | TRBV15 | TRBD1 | TGTGCCACTCGAGGACAGGGCTTAGCCAAAAACATTCAGTACTTC | CATRGQGLAKNIQYF
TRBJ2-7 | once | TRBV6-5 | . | TGTGCCAGCACTCGGACAAGCTCCTACGAGCAGTACTTC | CASTRTSSYEQYF
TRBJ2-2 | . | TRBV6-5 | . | TGTGCCAGCAATAGGTTCGGCGGCGGGGAGCTGTTTTTT | CASNRFGGGELFF
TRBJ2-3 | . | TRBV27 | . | TGTGCCAGCAGTTTTCTTTCCGGAGATACGCAGTATTTT | CASSFLSGDTQYF
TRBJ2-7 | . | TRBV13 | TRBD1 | TGTGCCAGCAGCTTAGGGACAGGGGGGTCCTACGAGCAGTACTTC | CASSLGTGGSYEQYF
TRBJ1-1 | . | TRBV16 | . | TGTGCCAGCAGAAAAACGGGGGGCGCTGGGAACACTGAAGCTTTCTTT | CASRKTGGAGNTEAFF